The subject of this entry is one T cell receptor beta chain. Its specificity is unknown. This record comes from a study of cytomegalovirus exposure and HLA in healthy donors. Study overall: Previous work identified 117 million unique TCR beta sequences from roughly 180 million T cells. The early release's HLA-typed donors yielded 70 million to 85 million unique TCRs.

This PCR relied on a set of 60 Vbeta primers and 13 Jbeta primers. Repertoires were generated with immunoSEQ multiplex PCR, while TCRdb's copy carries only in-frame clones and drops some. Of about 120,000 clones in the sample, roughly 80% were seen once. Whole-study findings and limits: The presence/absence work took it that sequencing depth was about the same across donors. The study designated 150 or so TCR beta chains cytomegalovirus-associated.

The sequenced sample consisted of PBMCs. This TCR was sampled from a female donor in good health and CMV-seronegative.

The CDR3 protein is CASTLAGGAGYEQYF. As DNA, the CDR3 is TGCGCCAGCACCCTTGCGGGGGGGGCGGGGTACGAGCAGTACTTC. The rearrangement joins TRBV5-1 to TRBJ2-7, with 9 bases identical to TRBD2. The CDR3 consists of 15 residues. CDR1 and CDR2 from the germline V gene are SGHRS and YFSETQ. Trimming took 6 bases from V and 4 from J; bases not matched to a gene: 11.